This passage covers 18 T cell receptor beta chains from one sample sequenced in a study of cytomegalovirus exposure and HLA in healthy donors. Primers: 60 Vbeta forward and 13 Jbeta reverse. The protocol was immunoSEQ multiplex PCR, while the TCRdb copy is restricted to in-frame clones and leaves out a portion. The table has more than 80,000 clones, less than 70% seen once. Sequencing input: PBMCs. The receptor source for this set is a man aged 50 or older in good health and CMV-seronegative.

The chain combines TRBV5-1 with TRBJ2-5; possible D gene TRBD1, 6 bases. This CDR3 has 15 amino acids. Germline values: CDR1 SGHRS, CDR2 YFSETQ. Trimming shortened V by 2 bases and J by 2 bases, and 13 bases separated the two germline ends. This CDR3 reads CASSLILRGQETQYF. In DNA form, the CDR3 reads TGCGCCAGCAGCTTAATTCTTAGGGGGCAAGAGACCCAGTACTTC. Full variable domain (remainder filled in from reference TRBV5-1 and TRBJ2-5): KAGVTQTPRYLIKTRGQQVTLSCSPISGHRSVSWYQQTPGQGLQFLFEYFSETQRNKGNFPGRFSGRQFSNSRSEMNVSTLELGDSALYLCASSLILRGQETQYFGPGTRLLVL.

This CDR3 is CASSTTGGIGNTIYF. The CDR3, as DNA: TGTGCCAGCAGTACCACGGGGGGGATTGGAAACACCATATATTTT. V gene TRBV6-6 combines with J gene TRBJ1-3, with D perhaps matching TRBD1 (5 bases). Germline V lookup: CDR1 MNHNY, CDR2 SVGAGI (reference sequence). V shed 5 bases and J shed 3 bases, with 14 bases lying between them. The CDR3 is made up of 15 amino acids.

This chain joins TRBV10-3 and TRBJ1-1; possibly TRBD1 for D (5 bases). The V and J ends lost 6 bases and 0 bases respectively, with 14 bases between them. Germline V gene lookup returns CDR1 ENHRY and CDR2 SYGVKD. The CDR3 is 15 amino acids. The CDR3 loop is CAIRVGLGVNTEAFF. The CDR3 DNA sequence: TGTGCCATCAGAGTGGGGCTGGGCGTGAACACTGAAGCTTTCTTT.

The rearrangement links TRBV5-1 to TRBJ1-6; D gene ambiguous. Germline CDR1 and CDR2: SGHRS and YFSETQ. CDR3 length: 14 residues. Trimming cost V 0 bases and J 9 bases, with 10 bases left between them. The CDR3 DNA sequence: TGCGCCAGCAGCTTGGTTGGTCCCGGTTCACCCCTCCACTTT. Its translation: CASSLVGPGSPLHF.

This clone is medium-sized. This sequence joins TRBV6-1 and TRBJ2-7; D may be TRBD2 (6 bases). Trimming cost V 2 bases and J 1 base, with 12 bases left between them. Germline V gene data show CDR1 as MNHNS and CDR2 as SASEGT. The CDR3 has 15 amino acids. The CDR3, as DNA: TGTGCCAGCAGTGAACGGCCGGGGGAGTCCTACGAGCAGTACTTC. This encodes CASSERPGESYEQYF.

The gene calls are TRBV27 and TRBJ2-7; TRBD1 matches at 8 bases. V lost 8 bases, J lost 5 bases, and 14 bases stayed unmatched. In germline, CDR1 is MNHEY, CDR2 SMNVEV (reference sequence). This CDR3 has 15 amino acids. For the CDR3, the DNA is TGTGCCAGCGGGGGCAGGGGGCGCGGGATCGACGAGCAGTACTTC. Translation: CASGGRGRGIDEQYF.

The genes are TRBV5-6 and TRBJ1-2, with 9 bases matching TRBD1. This CDR3 comprises 15 residues. V dropped 1 base and J dropped 4; count of bases not matched to a gene: 5. The germline V gene has CDR1 SGHDT and CDR2 YYEEEE. The CDR3 DNA follows: TGTGCCAGCAGCTTGACAGGGGGCGAGGGCTATGGCTACACCTTC. Translated: CASSLTGGEGYGYTF.

In this sample, this clone turned up a few times. The chain has TRBV2 and TRBJ1-3; 7 bases fit TRBD1. Germline V gives CDR1 SNHLY, CDR2 FYNNEI. After removal of 8 bases from V and 9 bases from J, the junction contained 10 bases not matched to a gene. CDR3 length equals 13 residues. The CDR3 nucleotides read TGTGCCAGCGTTAGGGGGCTTTGGTCCACCATATATTTT. This sequence encodes CASVRGLWSTIYF. Variable domain in full (rest from reference TRBV2 and TRBJ1-3): EPEVTQTPSHQVTQMGQEVILRCVPISNHLYFYWYRQILGQKVEFLVSFYNNEISEKSEIFDDQFSVERPDGSNFTLKIRSTKLEDSAMYFCASVRGLWSTIYFGEGSWLTVV.

This clone is labeled as medium-sized. The rearrangement joins TRBV12-5 to TRBJ2-1, with 8 bases matching TRBD2. The J segment lost 4 bases and the V segment lost 7 bases, leaving 18 bases of the junction unmatched. Germline V CDR1 and CDR2: LGHNT, FRNRAP. The CDR3 covers 18 residues. CDR3 in DNA: TGTGCTAGTGCCATTGGTGGTGCGGGAGGTCCGGCGTACAATGAGCAGTTCTTC. This codes for CASAIGGAGGPAYNEQFF.

This clone was found a few times. The genes are TRBV7-9 and TRBJ2-3, with D perhaps matching TRBD2 (6 bases). V lost 2 bases and J lost 8, with 14 bases in between. Germline V gives CDR1 SEHNR, CDR2 FQNEAQ (reference sequence). The CDR3 covers 14 residues. The CDR3 nucleotides read TGTGCCAGCAGCTTATCGTTCGGGGGTGGTACGCAGTATTTT. Translation: CASSLSFGGGTQYF.

The genes are TRBV14 and TRBJ1-2; 9 bases align to TRBD1. Germline V gives CDR1 SGHDN, CDR2 FVKESK. V trimming: 3 bases; J trimming: 6 bases; junction bases outside the gene matches: 5. The CDR3 spans 14 residues. CDR3: CASSQGTGYHGYTF. CDR3 sequence (DNA): TGTGCCAGCAGCCAGGGGACAGGGTACCATGGCTACACCTTC.

This clone appeared a few times. The V call is TRBV6-1, the J call TRBJ2-7; 7 bases align to TRBD1. There are 14 residues in the CDR3. In germline, CDR1 is MNHNS, CDR2 SASEGT. Trimming at V came to 0 bases and at J to 9 bases, leaving 8 bases not matched to a gene. DNA of the CDR3: TGTGCCAGCAGTGAAGCTTGGTGGCAGGGGGTGCAGTACGTC. It specifies CASSEAWWQGVQYV.

The CDR3 loop is CSAGGGSIYNEQFF. For the CDR3, the DNA is TGCAGCGCCGGGGGCGGGAGCATTTACAATGAGCAGTTCTTC. The rearrangement links TRBV29-1 to TRBJ2-1; weak D call: TRBD2 (7 bases). Germline loops: CDR1 SQVTM, CDR2 ANQGSEA. The CDR3 has 14 residues. Between the trimmed V and J ends, which lost 7 bases and 4 bases, there was a span of 17 bases.

V and J are TRBV7-8 and TRBJ2-1; 8 bases are a match to TRBD2. Unmatched junction bases numbered 8, after V lost 3 bases and J lost 7 bases. The CDR3 sequence is 15 residues long. Germline lookup yields CDR1 SGHVS and CDR2 FQNEAQ. The chain's CDR3 is CASSFLGVAGNEQFF. The DNA of the CDR3 is TGTGCCAGCAGCTTCTTGGGGGTAGCGGGGAATGAGCAGTTCTTC.

In its sample, this clone was seen once. This chain uses TRBV9 with TRBJ1-4; D may be TRBD1 (6 bases). With 4 bases removed from V and 6 bases from J, the gap between germline ends came to 16 bases. The CDR3 totals 15 residues. Per germline, CDR1 SGDLS and CDR2 YYNGEE. CDR3 sequence: CASSLRDTDDEKLFF. The CDR3 DNA reads as TGTGCCAGCAGCTTACGGGACACGGATGATGAAAAACTGTTTTTT.

This clone was found a few times. The chain carries TRBV5-4 and TRBJ1-2; no clear D. The length of the CDR3 is 14 residues. V lost 4 bases to trimming and J lost 0 bases, with 10 bases between them. Germline assignment: CDR1 SGHNT and CDR2 YYREEE (reference sequence). CDR3 region: CASSPEASNYGYTF. DNA of the CDR3: TGTGCCAGCAGCCCGGAGGCCTCTAACTATGGCTACACCTTC.

This clone was seen a handful of times. The rearrangement uses TRBV9 and TRBJ1-1; possibly TRBD1 for D (5 bases). V shed 0 bases and J shed 10 bases, with 13 bases lying between them. CDR3 size: 13 residues. Germline V gene sequence: CDR1 SGDLS, CDR2 YYNGEE. The CDR3 loop reads CASSVGGFGGAFF. The CDR3 nucleotides are TGTGCCAGCAGCGTAGGAGGGTTCGGGGGAGCTTTCTTT.

V is TRBV5-4 and J is TRBJ2-7, with D tentatively TRBD2 (7 bases). V shed 0 bases and J shed 3 bases, with 10 bases lying between them. In germline, CDR1 is SGHNT, CDR2 YYREEE (reference sequence). The CDR3 runs to 14 residues. CDR3 nucleotide sequence: TGTGCCAGCAGCTTGGAAGGGGGGGGCTACGAGCAGTACTTC. Protein: CASSLEGGGYEQYF.